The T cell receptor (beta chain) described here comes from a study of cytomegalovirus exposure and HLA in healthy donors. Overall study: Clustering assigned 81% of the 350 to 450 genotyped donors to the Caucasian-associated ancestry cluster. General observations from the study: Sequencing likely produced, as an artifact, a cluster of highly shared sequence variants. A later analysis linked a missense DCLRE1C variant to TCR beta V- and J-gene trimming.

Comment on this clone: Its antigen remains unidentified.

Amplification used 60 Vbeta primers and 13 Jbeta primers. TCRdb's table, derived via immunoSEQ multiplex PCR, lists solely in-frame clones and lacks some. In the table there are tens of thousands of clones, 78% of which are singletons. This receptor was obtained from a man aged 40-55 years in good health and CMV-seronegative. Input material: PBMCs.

The CDR3 is CASSQDSLAGGPGDTQYF. Written as DNA, the CDR3 is TGTGCCAGCAGCCAAGATTCCCTAGCGGGAGGGCCAGGGGATACGCAGTATTTT. The V call is TRBV4-2, the J call TRBJ2-3, with 12 bases lining up with TRBD2. The CDR3 runs to 18 residues. CDR1 is LGHNA and CDR2 is YNFKEQ in the germline V gene. V was clipped by 0 bases and J by 6 bases; unmatched bases: 10.